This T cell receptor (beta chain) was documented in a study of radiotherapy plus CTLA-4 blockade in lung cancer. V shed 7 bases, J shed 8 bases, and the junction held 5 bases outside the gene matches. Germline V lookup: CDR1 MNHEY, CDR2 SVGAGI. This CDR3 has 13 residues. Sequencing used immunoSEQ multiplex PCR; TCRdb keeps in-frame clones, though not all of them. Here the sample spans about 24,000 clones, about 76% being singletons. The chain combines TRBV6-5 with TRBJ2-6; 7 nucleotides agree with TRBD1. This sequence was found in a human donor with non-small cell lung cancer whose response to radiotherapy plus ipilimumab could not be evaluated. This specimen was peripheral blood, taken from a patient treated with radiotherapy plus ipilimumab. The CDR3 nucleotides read TGTGCCAGCACCATGGGACAGACCAACGTCCTGACTTTC. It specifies CASTMGQTNVLTF.